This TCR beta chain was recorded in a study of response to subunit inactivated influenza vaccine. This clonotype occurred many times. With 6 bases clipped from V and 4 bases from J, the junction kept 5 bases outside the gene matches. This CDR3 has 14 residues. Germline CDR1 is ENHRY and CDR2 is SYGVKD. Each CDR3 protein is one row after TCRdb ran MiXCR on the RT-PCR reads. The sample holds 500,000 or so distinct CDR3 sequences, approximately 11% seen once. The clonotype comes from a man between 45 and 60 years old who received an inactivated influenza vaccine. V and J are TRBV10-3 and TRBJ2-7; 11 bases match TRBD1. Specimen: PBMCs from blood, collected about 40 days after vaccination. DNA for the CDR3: TGTGCCATCAGACGGGACAGGGGGGTGTACGAGCAGTACTTC. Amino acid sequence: CAIRRDRGVYEQYF.